What follows describes a single T cell receptor (beta chain). What it binds is unknown. This was the immunoSEQ version 4 assay in survey mode. Here immunoSEQ multiplex PCR was the method, and the copy in TCRdb shows in-frame clones only, minus some. This sample has tens of thousands of clones, with roughly 82% found just once. This specimen belongs to a study of persistence of HIV-infected CD4 T cells. This CDR3 contains 11 residues. Per the germline V gene, CDR1 is WSHSY and CDR2 is SAAADI. Trimming stripped 2 bases from V and 7 bases from J, with 5 bases between. The stimulus was an HIV-1 Gag 15-mer peptide pool, 0.9 to 1 ug/peptide/mL. CD40L-negative CD69-negative CD45RO-high memory CD4+ T cells were sorted as populations depleted of antigen-responding cells. Plasma HIV-1 RNA stayed below 50 copies/mL for at least 4 years.

The chain uses TRBV10-2 and TRBJ1-2; D remains unclear. Specimen: CD4+ T cells sorted from PBMCs after roughly 17-hour stimulation, collected from a patient who received antiretroviral therapy. This receptor was identified in an adult woman with HIV who was CMV-seropositive. The CDR3 nucleotides are TGCGCCAGCAGTGAGAACGGTGGCTACACCTTC. This encodes CASSENGGYTF.